This TCR beta chain was found in a study of T cells in Graves' hyperthyroidism and ophthalmopathy. TCR beta CDR3 region amplification was performed from RNA transcripts. A first-round RT-PCR of the TCR CDR3 used the HTBI primer set. Each CDR3 protein gets one entry after TCRdb re-called the multiplex PCR reads with MiXCR. The sample yields 300,000 to 450,000 distinct CDR3 sequences, about a sixth seen once. This clonotype has ten or more counts. There are 15 residues in the CDR3. The V gene lost 8 bases and the J gene lost 4 bases, with 21 bases spanning the gap. Germline V lookup: CDR1 MDHEN, CDR2 SYDVKM.

The chain uses TRBV28 and TRBJ2-7; D might be TRBD2 (5 bases). The TCR comes from a woman aged 25-40 years with Graves' hyperthyroidism that later progressed to Graves' ophthalmopathy. Sequencing was done on a sample of blood. CDR3 sequence: CASLSSAYSVYEQYF. CDR3 nucleotide sequence: TGTGCCAGCCTTTCCTCGGCGTATAGCGTTTACGAGCAGTACTTC.